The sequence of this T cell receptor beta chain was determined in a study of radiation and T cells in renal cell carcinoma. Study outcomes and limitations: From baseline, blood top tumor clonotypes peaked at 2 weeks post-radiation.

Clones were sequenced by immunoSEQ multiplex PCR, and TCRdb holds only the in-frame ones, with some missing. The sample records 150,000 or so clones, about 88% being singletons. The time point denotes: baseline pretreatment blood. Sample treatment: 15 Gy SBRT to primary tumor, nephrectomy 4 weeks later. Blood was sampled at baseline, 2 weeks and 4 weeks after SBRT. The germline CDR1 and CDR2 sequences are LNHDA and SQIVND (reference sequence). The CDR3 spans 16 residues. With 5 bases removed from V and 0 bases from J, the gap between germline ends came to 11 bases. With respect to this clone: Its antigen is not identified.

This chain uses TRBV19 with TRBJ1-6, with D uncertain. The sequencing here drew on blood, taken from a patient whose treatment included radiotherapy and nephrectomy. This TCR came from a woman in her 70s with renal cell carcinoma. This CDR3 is CASSPRGSSYNSPLHF. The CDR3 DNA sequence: TGTGCCAGTAGTCCCCGTGGGAGCTCCTATAATTCACCCCTCCACTTT.